The rows below give T cell receptor beta chains drawn from one sample of a study of T cells in Graves' hyperthyroidism and ophthalmopathy. MiXCR, run by TCRdb on the multiplex PCR reads, gives a single entry per CDR3 protein. The sample lists roughly 600,000 distinct CDR3 sequences; approximately 15% were seen once. Source material: blood. These receptors were obtained from a woman between 45 and 60 years old with Graves' ophthalmopathy. CDR3s leave out the opening cysteine and the closing phenylalanine or tryptophan. A D gene is named only where the DNA matches it firmly.

j_gene | d_gene | v_gene | CDR3aa
TRBJ2-1 | TRBD2 | TRBV12-3/TRBV12-4 | ASSRGTSGPYNEQF
TRBJ2-3 | NA | TRBV7-3 | ASSLSDGSTDTQY
TRBJ2-4 | NA | TRBV19 | ASRETGSKNIQY
TRBJ2-1 | TRBD2 | TRBV24-1 | ATSDLGAGTYNEQF
TRBJ2-1 | NA | TRBV2 | ARKDSRGSYNEQF
TRBJ1-6 | NA | TRBV7-9 | ASSIGGRANSPLH
TRBJ2-7 | NA | TRBV9 | ASSPGFAYEQY
TRBJ2-1 | TRBD2 | TRBV11-3 | ASSLAPPGTSYPNEQF
TRBJ2-7 | NA | TRBV4-1 | ASSQEGRFYEQY
TRBJ2-3 | TRBD2 | TRBV7-3 | ASSQDPSGLAGLGDTQY
TRBJ2-7 | TRBD1 | TRBV12-3/TRBV12-4 | ASSRPGQRRYEQY
TRBJ2-7 | TRBD1 | TRBV7-9 | ASSLAPGQSSYEQY
TRBJ2-6 | NA | TRBV12-3/TRBV12-4 | ASSLGPQTVSGANVLT
TRBJ2-3 | NA | TRBV28 | ASSFITDTQY
TRBJ2-7 | NA | TRBV12-3/TRBV12-4 | ASSLEWRYEQY
TRBJ2-1 | TRBD2 | TRBV12-3/TRBV12-4 | ASRSTSVKQF